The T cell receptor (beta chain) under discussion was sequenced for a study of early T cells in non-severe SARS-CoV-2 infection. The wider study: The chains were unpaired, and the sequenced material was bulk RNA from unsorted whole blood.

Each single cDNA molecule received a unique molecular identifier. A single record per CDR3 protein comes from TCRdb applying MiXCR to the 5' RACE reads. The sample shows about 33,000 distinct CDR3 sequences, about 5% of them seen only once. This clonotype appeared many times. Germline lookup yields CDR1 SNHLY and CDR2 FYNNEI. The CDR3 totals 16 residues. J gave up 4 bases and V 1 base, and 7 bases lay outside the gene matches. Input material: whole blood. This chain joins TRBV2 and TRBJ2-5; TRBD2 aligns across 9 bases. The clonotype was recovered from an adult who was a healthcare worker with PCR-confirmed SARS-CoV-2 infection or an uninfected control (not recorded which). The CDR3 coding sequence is TGTGCCAGCAGTGAAGATTCGGCGGGGGGGCGAGAGACCCAGTACTTC. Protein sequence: CASSEDSAGGRETQYF. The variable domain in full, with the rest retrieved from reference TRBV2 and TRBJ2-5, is EPEVTQTPSHQVTQMGQEVILRCVPISNHLYFYWYRQILGQKVEFLVSFYNNEISEKSEIFDDQFSVERPDGSNFTLKIRSTKLEDSAMYFCASSEDSAGGRETQYFGPGTRLLVL.